Described below is a single T cell receptor beta chain sequence and its context. The target antigen is unknown. Combining a sample-barcoded 5' primer with a J-beta primer mix, a second PCR ran for roughly 7 to 11 cycles. TCRdb re-called the 5' RACE reads with MiXCR, one entry per CDR3 protein. The table has roughly 1,500,000 distinct CDR3 sequences, roughly 30% seen once; the top ten hold about 11%. This sample is drawn from a study of blood T cells in healthy people across ages. Overall study results and limits: Lack of knowledge of donor CMV status possibly confounded expanded clonotype changes.

The CDR3 loop spans 15 amino acids. The V and J ends lost 3 bases and 2 bases respectively, with 11 bases between them. Germline V lookup: CDR1 KGHSH, CDR2 LQKENI. The TCR sequence derives from a woman aged 30 to 39 in good health. What was sequenced was blood. This chain joins TRBV18 and TRBJ1-5; the D is unclear. This chain's CDR3 is CASSPLNQGNQPQHF. CDR3 DNA sequence: TGTGCCAGCTCACCTCTTAATCAGGGCAATCAGCCCCAGCATTTT. Full variable domain (remainder filled in from reference TRBV18 and TRBJ1-5): NAGVMQNPRHLVRRRGQEARLRCSPMKGHSHVYWYRQLPEEGLKFMVYLQKENIIDESGMPKERFSAEFPKEGPSILRIQQVVRGDSAAYFCASSPLNQGNQPQHFGDGTRLSIL.